This T cell receptor (beta chain) was captured in a study of cytomegalovirus exposure and HLA in healthy donors. Study summary: The same platform as the roughly 630 first-cohort repertoires was used for the 130 or so validation repertoires, a later analysis reported.

Study findings and constraints: 150 or so TCR beta chains were listed as cytomegalovirus-associated.

Germline-derived CDR1 and CDR2 are ENHRY and SYGVKD. With V trimmed by 8 bases and J by 10 bases, 10 bases remained unmatched. The CDR3 loop spans 12 amino acids. This table comes from immunoSEQ multiplex PCR, and its TCRdb copy is limited to in-frame clones, with some not included. Of 75,000 to 95,000 clones in the sample, approximately 96% were seen once. Separate from the roughly 720-subject first cohort, the approximately 120-subject validation cohort was the one that the donors belonged to. Remarks on this clone: Its antigen remains unknown.

Material: PBMCs. The chain carries TRBV10-3 and TRBJ1-1; TRBD1 matches 7 bases. This receptor was obtained from a man between 18 and 29 years old in good health and CMV-seronegative. The CDR3 DNA reads as TGTGCCATCCGAGAAACAGGGGTTGTAGCTTTCTTT. Protein: CAIRETGVVAFF.